The 6 T cell receptor beta chains reported below all come from one sample, sequenced in a study of blood T cell repertoires in COVID-19. Some clones are missing from TCRdb's copy, which holds only in-frame ones; the method was immunoSEQ multiplex PCR. The sample has around 260,000 clones; roughly 88% are singletons. Sequencing used peripheral blood. These receptors all come from a human donor in a cohort sampled during active COVID-19.

This clone has only a few counts. V and J are TRBV10-2 and TRBJ2-7; 10 positions match TRBD2. Germline assignment: CDR1 WSHSY and CDR2 SAAADI. Germline trimming cut 10 bases from V and 1 base from J; bases unmatched to any gene: 7. The CDR3 spans 14 residues. The CDR3 protein is CATHLAGASYEQYF. CDR3 DNA: TGCGCCACCCATCTAGCGGGGGCGTCCTACGAGCAGTACTTC.

The rearrangement joins TRBV5-5 to TRBJ2-7; the D gene is possibly TRBD2 (6 bases). CDR1 and CDR2 (germline): SGHKS, YYEKEE (reference sequence). V was pared by 5 bases and J by 2 bases, with 14 bases between. CDR3 size: 14 residues. CDR3 sequence (DNA): TGTGCCAGCAGGTCTATCGGGGGAGCCTACGAGCAGTACTTC. Protein sequence: CASRSIGGAYEQYF.

The V call is TRBV27, the J call TRBJ2-7; D ambiguous. The CDR3 extends over 13 amino acids. Trimming pared 1 base from V and 5 bases from J, leaving 9 bases between. Germline V lookup: CDR1 MNHEY, CDR2 SMNVEV (reference sequence). The CDR3: CASSLWPPHEQYF. For the CDR3, the DNA is TGTGCCAGCAGTTTATGGCCGCCCCACGAGCAGTACTTC.

The V and J genes are TRBV5-4 and TRBJ1-4; 11 positions match TRBD1. V was clipped by 4 bases and J by 13 bases; unmatched bases: 6. The germline V gene encodes CDR1 SGHNT and CDR2 YYREEE (reference sequence). The CDR3 length is 13 residues. The CDR3 reads CASSADRGLGLFF. CDR3 DNA: TGTGCCAGCAGCGCGGACAGGGGGCTCGGACTGTTTTTT.

The J gene is TRBJ2-3, the V gene TRBV11-1, with 8 bases that match TRBD1. The CDR3 is made up of 16 amino acids. Unmatched junction bases numbered 8, after V lost 5 bases and J lost 1 base. Germline V gives CDR1 SGHAT, CDR2 FQDESV (reference sequence). CDR3: CASSGGTGFGTDTQYF. CDR3 DNA: TGTGCCAGCAGCGGGGGGACAGGTTTTGGCACAGATACGCAGTATTTT.

The genes are TRBV5-4 and TRBJ2-7, with 10 bases lining up with TRBD2. Germline V gives CDR1 SGHNT, CDR2 YYREEE (reference sequence). The CDR3 runs to 15 residues. Germline trimming cut 5 bases from V and 4 bases from J; bases unmatched to any gene: 9. CDR3 loop: CASSARLAGDYEQYF. CDR3 nucleotide sequence: TGTGCCAGCAGTGCCAGACTAGCGGGTGATTACGAGCAGTACTTC.